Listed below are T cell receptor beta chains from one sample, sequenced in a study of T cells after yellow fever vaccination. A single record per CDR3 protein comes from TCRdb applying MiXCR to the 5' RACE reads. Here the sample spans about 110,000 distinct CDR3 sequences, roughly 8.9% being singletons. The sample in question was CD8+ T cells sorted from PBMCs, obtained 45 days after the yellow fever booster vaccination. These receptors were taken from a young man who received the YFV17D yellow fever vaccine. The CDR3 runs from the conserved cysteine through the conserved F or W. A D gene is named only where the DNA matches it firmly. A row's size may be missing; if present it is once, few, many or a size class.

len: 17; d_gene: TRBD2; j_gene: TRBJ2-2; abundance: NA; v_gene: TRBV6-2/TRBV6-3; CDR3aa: CSSSPQAGTLYTGELFF; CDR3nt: TGTTCCAGCAGTCCTCAAGCGGGGACTTTATACACCGGGGAGCTGTTTTTT
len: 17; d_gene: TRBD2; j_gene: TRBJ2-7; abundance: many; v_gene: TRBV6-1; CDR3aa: CASSEAIGTSGTYEQYF; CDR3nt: TGTGCCAGCAGTGAAGCTATCGGGACTAGCGGCACCTACGAGCAGTACTTC
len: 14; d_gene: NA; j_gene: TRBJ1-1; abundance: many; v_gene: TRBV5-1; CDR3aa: CASRPGPPDTEAFF; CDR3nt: TGCGCCAGCAGACCTGGGCCCCCGGACACTGAAGCTTTCTTT
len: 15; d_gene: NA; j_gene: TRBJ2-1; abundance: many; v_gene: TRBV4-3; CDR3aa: CASSQDGTTGWEQFF; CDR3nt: TGCGCCAGCAGCCAAGATGGGACGACGGGATGGGAGCAGTTCTTC
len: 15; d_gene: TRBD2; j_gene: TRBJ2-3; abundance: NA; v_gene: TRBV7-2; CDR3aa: CASSLSLAGGDTQYF; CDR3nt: TGTGCCAGCAGCTTGTCCCTAGCGGGGGGGGATACGCAGTATTTT
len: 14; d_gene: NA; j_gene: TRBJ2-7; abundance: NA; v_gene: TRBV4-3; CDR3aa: CASSQDTSGVEQYF; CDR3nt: TGCGCCAGCAGCCAAGATACGTCCGGGGTCGAGCAGTACTTC
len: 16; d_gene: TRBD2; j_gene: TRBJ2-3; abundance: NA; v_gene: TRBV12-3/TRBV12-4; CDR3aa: CASSSSSGRMIDTQYF; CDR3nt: TGTGCCAGCAGTAGTTCTAGCGGGAGGATGATAGATACGCAGTATTTT
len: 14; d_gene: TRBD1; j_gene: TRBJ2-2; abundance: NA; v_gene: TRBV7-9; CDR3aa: CASSGTGATGELFF; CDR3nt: TGTGCCAGCAGCGGGACAGGAGCCACCGGGGAGCTGTTTTTT
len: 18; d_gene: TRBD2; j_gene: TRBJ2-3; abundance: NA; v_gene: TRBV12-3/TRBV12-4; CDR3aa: CAISWSAGVPTSTDTQYF; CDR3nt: TGTGCCATCAGTTGGTCAGCGGGAGTTCCTACTAGCACAGATACGCAGTATTTT
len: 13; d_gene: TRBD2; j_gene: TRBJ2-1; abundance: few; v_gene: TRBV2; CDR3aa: CASLAGGGNEQFF; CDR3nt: TGTGCCAGCCTAGCGGGAGGTGGTAATGAGCAGTTCTTC
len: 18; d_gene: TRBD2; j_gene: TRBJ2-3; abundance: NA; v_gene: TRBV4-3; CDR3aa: CASSQDLASGGGADTQYF; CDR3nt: TGCGCCAGCAGCCAAGATCTGGCTAGCGGGGGGGGCGCAGATACGCAGTATTTT
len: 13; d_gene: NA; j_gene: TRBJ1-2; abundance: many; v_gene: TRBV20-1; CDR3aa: CSVPRADNYGYTF; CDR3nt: TGCAGTGTCCCAAGAGCTGACAACTATGGCTACACCTTC
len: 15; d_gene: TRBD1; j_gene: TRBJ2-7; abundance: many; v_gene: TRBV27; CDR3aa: CASKRGGTGAHEQYF; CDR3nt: TGTGCCAGCAAAAGGGGAGGGACAGGGGCCCACGAGCAGTACTTC
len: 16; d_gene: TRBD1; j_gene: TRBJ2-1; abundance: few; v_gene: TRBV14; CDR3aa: CASSQDLGQGFDEQFF; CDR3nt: TGTGCCAGCAGCCAAGATCTGGGACAGGGGTTCGATGAGCAGTTCTTC
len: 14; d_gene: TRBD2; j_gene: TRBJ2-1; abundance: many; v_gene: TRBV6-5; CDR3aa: CASSSGLWEGEQFF; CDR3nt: TGTGCCAGCAGTTCGGGCCTCTGGGAGGGTGAGCAGTTCTTC
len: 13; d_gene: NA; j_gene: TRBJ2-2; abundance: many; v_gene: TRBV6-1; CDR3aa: CASSPGFTGELFF; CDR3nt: TGTGCCAGCAGCCCGGGATTCACCGGGGAGCTGTTTTTT
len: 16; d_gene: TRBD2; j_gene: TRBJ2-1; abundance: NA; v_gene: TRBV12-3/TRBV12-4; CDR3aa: CASSWTPAGSYNEQFF; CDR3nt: TGTGCCAGCAGTTGGACCCCAGCGGGATCCTACAATGAGCAGTTCTTC
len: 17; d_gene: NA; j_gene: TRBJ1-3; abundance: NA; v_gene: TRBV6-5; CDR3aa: CASSPDTAVFSGNTIYF; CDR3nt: TGTGCCAGCAGCCCCGACACGGCGGTTTTCTCTGGAAACACCATATATTTT
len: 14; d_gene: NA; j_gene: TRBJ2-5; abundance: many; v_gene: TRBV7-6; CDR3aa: CASSLRGIWETQYF; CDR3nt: TGTGCCAGCAGCTTACGGGGGATATGGGAGACCCAGTACTTC
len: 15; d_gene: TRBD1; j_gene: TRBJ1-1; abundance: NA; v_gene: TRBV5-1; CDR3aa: CASSSGTGANTEAFF; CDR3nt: TGCGCCAGCAGCTCGGGGACAGGCGCGAACACTGAAGCTTTCTTT
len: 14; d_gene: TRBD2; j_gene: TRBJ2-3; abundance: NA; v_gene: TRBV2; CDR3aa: CASKVAGVKDTQYF; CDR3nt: TGTGCCAGCAAGGTAGCGGGAGTGAAGGATACGCAGTATTTT
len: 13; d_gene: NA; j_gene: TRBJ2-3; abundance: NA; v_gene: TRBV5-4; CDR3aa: CASSPGYTDTQYF; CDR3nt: TGTGCCAGCAGCCCGGGGTATACAGATACGCAGTATTTT
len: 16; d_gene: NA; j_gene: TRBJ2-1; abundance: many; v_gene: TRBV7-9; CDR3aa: CASSNKGQASYNEQFF; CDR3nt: TGTGCCAGCAGCAACAAGGGACAAGCCTCCTACAATGAGCAGTTCTTC
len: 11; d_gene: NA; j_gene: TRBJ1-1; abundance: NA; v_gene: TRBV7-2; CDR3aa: CASSGWTEAFF; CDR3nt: TGTGCCAGCAGTGGGTGGACTGAAGCTTTCTTT
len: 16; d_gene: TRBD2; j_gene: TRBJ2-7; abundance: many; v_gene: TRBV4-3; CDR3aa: CASSHSNSGSSYEQYF; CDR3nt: TGCGCCAGCAGCCATAGCAATAGCGGGAGCTCCTACGAGCAGTACTTC
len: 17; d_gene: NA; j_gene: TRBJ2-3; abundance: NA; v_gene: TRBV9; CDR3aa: CASSAPLMGAMGDTQYF; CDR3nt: TGTGCCAGCAGCGCCCCGTTAATGGGAGCTATGGGAGATACGCAGTATTTT